This T cell receptor (beta chain) was sequenced for a study of T cell responses to AZD1222 COVID-19 vaccine (dated by TCRdb to 2020 to 2023). Looking at the study overall: A total of about 250 trial participants underwent TCR sequencing, of whom about 200 had received two doses of AZD1222 and around 25 had received two doses of the MenACWY control vaccine. Trial participants were enrolled by age into 18-55, 56-69 and 70-plus year subgroups, with about 150, 27 and 61 TCR-sequenced participants respectively.

In the case of this clone: Its antigen remains unidentified. Base qualities are not at hand, and no much larger clone is one base apart.

What the work shows at the level of the full study, not this receptor alone: Nearly half of unique spike-specific TCRs reportedly recognized epitopes outside regions mutated in the B.1.351 and B.1.1.7 variants. The vaccine-associated CD4 TCRs covered the entire spike protein, and the dominant responses fell in regions 160-218 and 743-854. Spike-specific TCR breadth and depth rose significantly after two AZD1222 doses compared with day 0 and with MenACWY recipients. In the small 56-69-year group, the increase in depth fell short of significance, most likely because of low power. Because no samples from the day 14 peak response were available, repertoires could be characterized only after the peak T cell response. Most participants were white British and females outnumbered males, and the authors suggested that clonal diversity may have been underestimated. Conclusions about previously exposed vaccinees are limited, since just a handful of AZD1222 recipients were seropositive for SARS-CoV-2 at baseline.

Including cysteine and phenylalanine, the CDR3 has 14 amino acids. Solely the CDR3 DNA is kept, with 42 bases framed from the first base. Deletion took 1 base off V and 7 bases off J, with a span of 12 bases between the germline ends. Reading the germline V gene gives CDR1 SGHRS and CDR2 YFSETQ. The CDR3 regions of human TCRbeta chains were subjected to immunosequencing. In the source study's methods: TCRs in the repertoires were matched against a reference library of SARS-CoV-2-specific TCRs that had been generated with the MIRA antigen-specificity platform. Breadth meant the fraction of unique TCRs that were SARS-CoV-2-associated, whereas depth meant the fraction of total T cells that were SARS-CoV-2-associated. Using the MIRA data, every spike-specific TCR was mapped to the spike region that the TCR reacted to and assigned to either a CD4 or a CD8 class. Log10-transformed breadth and depth values were compared by one-way ANOVA with Sidak's multiple comparisons tests. TCRdb's version of the immuneACCESS table is confined to in-frame rearrangements and falls short of the full clone set. An unresolved V gene accounts for under half of the shortfall where checked; the remainder is of unknown origin. V and J calls and clone size come straight from that table; D and trimming were deduced from the DNA. The sample table contains about 120,000 clones; only one count was recorded for roughly 90% of them. Approximately 8% of the sample goes to the ten largest clones.

The meaning of the sample's time point label: about 28 days (+/-7) after the second vaccine dose. AZD1222 recipients given second doses at about 4 weeks or at about 12 weeks were pooled, since spike-specific TCR depth and breadth were not found to differ between the two schedules. Vaccinee samples came from UK trials COV001 and COV002, including a single-blind randomized controlled phase 2/3 trial of AZD1222 (ChAdOx1 nCoV-19) in healthy adults. For TCRbeta chain sequencing, PBMC samples from trial participants were taken at day 0 and at day 28 after the second dose. The rearrangement combines TRBV5-1 with TRBJ2-1; no D segment can be confidently identified. The sequenced sample was peripheral blood, obtained 28 days after the second AZD1222 dose. The TCR originated in an adult who received the AZD1222 COVID-19 vaccine. In nucleotide form, the sequence is TGCGCCAGCAGCTTGTTACCGGGTGGGAATGAGCAGTTCTTC. It specifies CASSLLPGGNEQFF.